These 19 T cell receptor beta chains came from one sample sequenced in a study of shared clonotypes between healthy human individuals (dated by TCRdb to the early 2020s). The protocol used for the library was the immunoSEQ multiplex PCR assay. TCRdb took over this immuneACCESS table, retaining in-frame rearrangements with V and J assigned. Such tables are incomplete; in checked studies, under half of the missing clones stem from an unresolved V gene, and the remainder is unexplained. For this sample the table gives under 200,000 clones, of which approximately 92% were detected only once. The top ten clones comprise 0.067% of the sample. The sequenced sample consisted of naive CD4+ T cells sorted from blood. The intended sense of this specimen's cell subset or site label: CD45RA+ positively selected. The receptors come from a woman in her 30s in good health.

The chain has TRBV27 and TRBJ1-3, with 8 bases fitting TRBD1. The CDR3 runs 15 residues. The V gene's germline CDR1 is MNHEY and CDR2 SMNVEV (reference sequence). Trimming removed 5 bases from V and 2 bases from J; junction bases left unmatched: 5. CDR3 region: CASSKQGAPGNTIYF. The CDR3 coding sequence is TGTGCCAGCAGTAAGCAGGGGGCGCCTGGAAACACCATATATTTT.

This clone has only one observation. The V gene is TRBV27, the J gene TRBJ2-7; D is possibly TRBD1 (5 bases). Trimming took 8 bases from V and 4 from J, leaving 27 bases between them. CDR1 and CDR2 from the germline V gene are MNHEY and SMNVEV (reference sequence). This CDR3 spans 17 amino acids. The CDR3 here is CASLGSGCSLVLYEQYF. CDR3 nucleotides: TGTGCCAGCTTGGGGTCAGGGTGTTCCCTTGTTCTATACGAGCAGTACTTC.

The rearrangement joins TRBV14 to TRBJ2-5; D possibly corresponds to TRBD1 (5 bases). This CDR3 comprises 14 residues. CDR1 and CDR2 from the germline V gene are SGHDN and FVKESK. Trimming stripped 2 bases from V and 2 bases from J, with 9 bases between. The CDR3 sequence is CASSQLAGQETQYF. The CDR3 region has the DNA TGTGCCAGCAGCCAATTGGCAGGGCAAGAGACCCAGTACTTC.

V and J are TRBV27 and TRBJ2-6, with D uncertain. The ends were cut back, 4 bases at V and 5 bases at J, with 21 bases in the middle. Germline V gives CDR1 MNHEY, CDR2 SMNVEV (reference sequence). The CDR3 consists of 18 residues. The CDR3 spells CASSSLTPLQSRANVLTF. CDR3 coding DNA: TGTGCCAGCAGTTCCTTGACTCCTCTACAAAGTCGGGCCAACGTCCTGACTTTC.

The CDR3 protein is CASSSDSNYGYTF. CDR3 sequence (DNA): TGTGCCAGCAGTTCTGACAGCAATTATGGCTACACCTTC. The chain uses TRBV27 and TRBJ1-2, with D possibly being TRBD1 (5 bases). The CDR3 has 13 residues. Germline V CDR1 and CDR2: MNHEY, SMNVEV (reference sequence). Trimming pared 4 bases from V and 5 bases from J, leaving 11 bases between.

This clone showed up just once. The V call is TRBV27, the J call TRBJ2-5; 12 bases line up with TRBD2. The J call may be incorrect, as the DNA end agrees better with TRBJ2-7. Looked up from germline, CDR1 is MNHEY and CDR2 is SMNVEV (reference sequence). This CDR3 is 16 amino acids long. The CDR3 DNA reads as TGTGCCAGCAGTGCACTAGCGGGAGGAATCCAATACGAGCAGTACTTC. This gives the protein CASSALAGGIQYEQYF.

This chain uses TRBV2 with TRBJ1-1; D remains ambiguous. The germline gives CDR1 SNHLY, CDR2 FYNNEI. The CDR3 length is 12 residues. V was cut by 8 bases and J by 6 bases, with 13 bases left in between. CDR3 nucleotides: TGTGCCAGCGGTTGGGTCCCCGCTGAAGCTTTCTTT. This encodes CASGWVPAEAFF.

Here the CDR3 reads CASSLRGGLTYEQYF. In DNA form, the CDR3 reads TGTGCCAGCAGCCTAAGAGGGGGATTAACCTACGAGCAGTACTTC. The rearrangement links TRBV6-1 to TRBJ2-7; TRBD1 is a possible D gene (6 bases). There are 15 residues in the CDR3. V dropped 6 bases and J dropped 2 bases, with 17 bases sitting between them. The V gene's germline CDR1 is MNHNS and CDR2 SASEGT.

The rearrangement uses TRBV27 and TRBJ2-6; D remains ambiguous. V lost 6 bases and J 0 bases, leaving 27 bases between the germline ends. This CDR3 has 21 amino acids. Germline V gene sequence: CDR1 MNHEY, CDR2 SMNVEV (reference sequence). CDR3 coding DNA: TGTGCCAGCAGACCCCTGCTCCCGGGCAGACCTACCCACTCTGGGGCCAACGTCCTGACTTTC. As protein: CASRPLLPGRPTHSGANVLTF. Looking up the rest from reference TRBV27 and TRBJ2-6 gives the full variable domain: EAQVTQNPRYLITVTGKKLTVTCSQNMNHEYMSWYRQDPGLGLRQIYYSMNVEVTDKGDVPEGYKVSRKEKRNFPLILESPSPNQTSLYFCASRPLLPGRPTHSGANVLTFGAGSRLTVL.

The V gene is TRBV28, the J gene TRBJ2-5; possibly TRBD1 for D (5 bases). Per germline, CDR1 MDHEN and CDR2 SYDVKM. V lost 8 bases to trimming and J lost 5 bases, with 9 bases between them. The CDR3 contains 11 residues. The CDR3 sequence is CASRQFETQYF. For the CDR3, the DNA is TGTGCCAGCCGACAGTTTGAGACCCAGTACTTC.

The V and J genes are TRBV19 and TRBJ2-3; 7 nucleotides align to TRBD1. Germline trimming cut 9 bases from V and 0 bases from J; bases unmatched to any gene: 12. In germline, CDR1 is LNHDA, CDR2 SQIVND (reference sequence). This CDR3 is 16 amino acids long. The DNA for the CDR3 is TGTGCCAGAGAAATAGGGGACAGAACTAGCACAGATACGCAGTATTTT. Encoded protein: CAREIGDRTSTDTQYF.

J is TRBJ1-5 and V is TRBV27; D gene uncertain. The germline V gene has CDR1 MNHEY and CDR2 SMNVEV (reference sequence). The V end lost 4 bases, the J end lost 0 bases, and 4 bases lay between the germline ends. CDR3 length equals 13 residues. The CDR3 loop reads CASSYFSNQPQHF. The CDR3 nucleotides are TGTGCCAGCAGTTATTTTAGCAATCAGCCCCAGCATTTT.

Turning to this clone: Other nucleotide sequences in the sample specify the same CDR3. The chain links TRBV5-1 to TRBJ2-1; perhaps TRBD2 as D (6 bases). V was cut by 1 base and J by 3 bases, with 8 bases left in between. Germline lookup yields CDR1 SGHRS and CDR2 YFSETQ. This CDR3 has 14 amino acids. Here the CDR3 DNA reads TGCGCCAGCAGCTTGCCCGGGAGCTACAATGAGCAGTTCTTC. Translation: CASSLPGSYNEQFF.

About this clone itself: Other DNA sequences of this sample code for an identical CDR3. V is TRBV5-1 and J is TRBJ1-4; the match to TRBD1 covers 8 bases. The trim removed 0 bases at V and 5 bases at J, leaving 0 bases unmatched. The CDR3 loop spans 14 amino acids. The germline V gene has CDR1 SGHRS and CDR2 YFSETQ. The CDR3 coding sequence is TGCGCCAGCAGCTTGGGACAGGGGAATGAAAAACTGTTTTTT. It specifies CASSLGQGNEKLFF.

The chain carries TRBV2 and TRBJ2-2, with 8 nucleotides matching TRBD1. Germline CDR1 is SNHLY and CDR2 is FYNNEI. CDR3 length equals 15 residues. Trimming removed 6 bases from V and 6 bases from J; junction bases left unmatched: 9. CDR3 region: CASRPTDRGAGELFF. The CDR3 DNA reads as TGTGCCAGCAGACCCACCGACAGGGGAGCCGGGGAGCTGTTTTTT. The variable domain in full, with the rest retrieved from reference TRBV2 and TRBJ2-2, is EPEVTQTPSHQVTQMGQEVILRCVPISNHLYFYWYRQILGQKVEFLVSFYNNEISEKSEIFDDQFSVERPDGSNFTLKIRSTKLEDSAMYFCASRPTDRGAGELFFGEGSRLTVL.

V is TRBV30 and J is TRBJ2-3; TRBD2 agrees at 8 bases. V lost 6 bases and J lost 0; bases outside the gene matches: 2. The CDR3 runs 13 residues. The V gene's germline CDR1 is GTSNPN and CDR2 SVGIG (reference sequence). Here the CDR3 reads CACQRESTDTQYF. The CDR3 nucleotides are TGTGCCTGTCAGCGGGAGAGCACAGATACGCAGTATTTT. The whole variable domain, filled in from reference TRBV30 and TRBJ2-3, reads SQTIHQWPATLVQPVGSPLSLECTVEGTSNPNLYWYRQAAGRGLQLLFYSVGIGQISSEVPQNLSASRPQDRQFILSSKKLLLSDSGFYLCACQRESTDTQYFGPGTRLTVL.

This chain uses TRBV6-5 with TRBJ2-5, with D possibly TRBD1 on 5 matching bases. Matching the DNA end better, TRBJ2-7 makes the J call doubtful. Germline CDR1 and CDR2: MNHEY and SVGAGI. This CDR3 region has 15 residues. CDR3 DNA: TGTGCCAGCAGTTACGACGGACACCGTCTCAACGAGCAGTACTTC. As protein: CASSYDGHRLNEQYF.

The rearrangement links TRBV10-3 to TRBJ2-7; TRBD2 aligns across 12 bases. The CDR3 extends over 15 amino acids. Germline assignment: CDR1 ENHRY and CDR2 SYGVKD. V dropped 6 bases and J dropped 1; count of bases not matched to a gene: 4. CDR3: CAISRTSGASYEQYF. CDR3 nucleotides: TGTGCCATCAGCAGGACTAGCGGGGCTTCCTACGAGCAGTACTTC.

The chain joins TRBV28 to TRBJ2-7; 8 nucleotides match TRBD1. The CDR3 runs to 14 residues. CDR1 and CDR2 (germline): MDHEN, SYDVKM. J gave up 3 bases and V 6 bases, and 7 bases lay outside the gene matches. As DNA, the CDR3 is TGTGCCAGCAGGGGGGCAGGGGGCTACTACGAGCAGTACTTC. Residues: CASRGAGGYYEQYF.